Sequencing of this TCR beta chain was carried out in a study of cytomegalovirus exposure and HLA in healthy donors. General study findings and limits: Accounts indicate the classifier identified cytomegalovirus status with strong specificity and sensitivity. Some highly shared sequence variants likely arose as a pipeline artifact. Association with HLA alleles at 0.05 false discovery rate was found for about 17,000 TCR beta sequences in a later analysis.

This CDR3 has 13 amino acids. The germline gives CDR1 MNHEY, CDR2 SVGAGI. Regarding donors, all were healthy bone marrow donors. Only one count was recorded for this clone. Its antigen is undetermined. Researchers ran the PCR with 60 Vbeta and 13 Jbeta primers. Clones were sequenced by immunoSEQ multiplex PCR, and TCRdb holds only the in-frame ones, with some missing. The data hold approximately 170,000 clones, with roughly 80% observed a single time. Source material: PBMCs. This receptor was taken from a woman aged 18-30 years in good health and CMV-seronegative. The gene calls are TRBV6-5 and TRBJ2-5, with 7 nucleotides matching TRBD2. The assigned J gene may be wrong: the sequence end matches TRBJ2-7 better. CDR3 DNA: TGTGCCAGCAGTTACGAGCGGGACTACGAGCAGTACTTC. Amino acids: CASSYERDYEQYF.